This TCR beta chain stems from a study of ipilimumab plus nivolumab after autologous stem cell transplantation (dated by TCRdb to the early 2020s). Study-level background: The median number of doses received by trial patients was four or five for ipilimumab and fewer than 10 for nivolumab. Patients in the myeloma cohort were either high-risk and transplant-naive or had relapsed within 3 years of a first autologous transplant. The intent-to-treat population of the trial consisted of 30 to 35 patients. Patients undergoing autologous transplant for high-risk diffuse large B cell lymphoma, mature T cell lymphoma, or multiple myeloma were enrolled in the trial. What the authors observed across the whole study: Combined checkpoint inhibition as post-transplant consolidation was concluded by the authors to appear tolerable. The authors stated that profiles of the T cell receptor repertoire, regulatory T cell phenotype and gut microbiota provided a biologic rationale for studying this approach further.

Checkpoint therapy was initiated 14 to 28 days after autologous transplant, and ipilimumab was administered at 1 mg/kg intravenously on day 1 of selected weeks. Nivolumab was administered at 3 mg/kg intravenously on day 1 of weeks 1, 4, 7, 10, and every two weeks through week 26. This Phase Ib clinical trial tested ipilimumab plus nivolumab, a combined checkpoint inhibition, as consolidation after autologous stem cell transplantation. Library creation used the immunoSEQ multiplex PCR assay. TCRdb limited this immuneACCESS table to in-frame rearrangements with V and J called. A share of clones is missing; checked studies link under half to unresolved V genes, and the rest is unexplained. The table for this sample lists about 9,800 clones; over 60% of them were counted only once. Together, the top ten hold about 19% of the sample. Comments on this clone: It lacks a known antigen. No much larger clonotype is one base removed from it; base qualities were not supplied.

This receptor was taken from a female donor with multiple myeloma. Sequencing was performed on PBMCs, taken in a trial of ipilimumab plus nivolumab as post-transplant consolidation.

For the CDR3, the sequence is CASSFLAPGLHYYEQYF. The DNA sequence reads TGTGCCAGCAGCTTTCTAGCCCCGGGACTCCACTATTACGAGCAGTACTTC. Rearrangement joined TRBV7-2 to TRBJ2-7; the D gene is perhaps TRBD2, from 6 matching bases. Reading the germline V gene gives CDR1 SGHTA and CDR2 FQGNSA. From the cysteine through the phenylalanine, the CDR3 covers 17 amino acids. The only DNA kept is the CDR3, 51 bases in frame from the first base. Trimming takes 3 bases from V and 4 bases from J, and the germline ends sit 22 bases apart.